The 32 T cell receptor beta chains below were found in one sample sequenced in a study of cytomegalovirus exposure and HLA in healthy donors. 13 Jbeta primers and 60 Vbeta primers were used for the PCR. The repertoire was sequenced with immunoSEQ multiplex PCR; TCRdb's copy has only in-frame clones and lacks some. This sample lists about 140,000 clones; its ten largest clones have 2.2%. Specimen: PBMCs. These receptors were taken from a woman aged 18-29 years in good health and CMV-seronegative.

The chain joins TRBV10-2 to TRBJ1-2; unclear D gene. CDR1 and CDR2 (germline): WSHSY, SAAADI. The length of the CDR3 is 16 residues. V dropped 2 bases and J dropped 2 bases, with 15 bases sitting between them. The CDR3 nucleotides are TGCGCCAGCAGTGAGGTACGACTAAGTGAGAACTATGGCTACACCTTC. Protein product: CASSEVRLSENYGYTF.

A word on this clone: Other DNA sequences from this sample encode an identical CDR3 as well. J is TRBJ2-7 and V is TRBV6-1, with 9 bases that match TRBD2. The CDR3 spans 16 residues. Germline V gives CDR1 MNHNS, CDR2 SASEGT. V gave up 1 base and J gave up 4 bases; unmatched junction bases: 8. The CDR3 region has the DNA TGTGCCAGCAGTGAAGACTCAGCGGGAGGATTATACGAGCAGTACTTC. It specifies CASSEDSAGGLYEQYF.

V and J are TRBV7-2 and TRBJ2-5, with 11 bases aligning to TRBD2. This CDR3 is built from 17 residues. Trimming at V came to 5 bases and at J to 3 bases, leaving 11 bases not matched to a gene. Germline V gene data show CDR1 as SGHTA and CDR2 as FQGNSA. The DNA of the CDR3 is TGTGCCAGCAGCCCCATCTTCGGGACTAGCGGAAAAGAGACCCAGTACTTC. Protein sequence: CASSPIFGTSGKETQYF.

The chain's CDR3 is CASSQDRVYGYTF. The CDR3 DNA sequence: TGCGCCAGCAGCCAAGACAGGGTCTATGGCTACACCTTC. The chain uses TRBV4-1 and TRBJ1-2; maybe TRBD1 (5 bases). The germline CDR1 and CDR2 sequences are MGHRA and YSYEKL. V lost 0 bases to trimming and J lost 4 bases, with 6 bases between them. The CDR3 is made up of 13 amino acids.

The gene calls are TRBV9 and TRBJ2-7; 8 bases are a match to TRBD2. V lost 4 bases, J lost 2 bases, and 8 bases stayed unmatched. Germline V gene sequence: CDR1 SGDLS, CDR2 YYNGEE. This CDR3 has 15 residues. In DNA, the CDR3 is TGTGCCAGCAGCCCCCCGGGACTAGGGCCCTACGAGCAGTACTTC. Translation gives CASSPPGLGPYEQYF.

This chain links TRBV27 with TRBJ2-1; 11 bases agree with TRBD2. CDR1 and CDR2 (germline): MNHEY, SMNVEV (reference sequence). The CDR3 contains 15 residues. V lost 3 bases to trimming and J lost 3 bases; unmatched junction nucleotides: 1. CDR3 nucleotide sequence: TGTGCCAGCAGTTTTAGCGGGAGGGACTACAATGAGCAGTTCTTC. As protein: CASSFSGRDYNEQFF.

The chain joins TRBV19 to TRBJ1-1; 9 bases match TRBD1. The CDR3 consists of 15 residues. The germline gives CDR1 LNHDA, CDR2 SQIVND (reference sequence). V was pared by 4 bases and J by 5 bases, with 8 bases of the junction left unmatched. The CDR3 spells CASSTGQGSQTEAFF. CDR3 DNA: TGTGCCAGTAGTACGGGACAGGGATCGCAGACTGAAGCTTTCTTT.

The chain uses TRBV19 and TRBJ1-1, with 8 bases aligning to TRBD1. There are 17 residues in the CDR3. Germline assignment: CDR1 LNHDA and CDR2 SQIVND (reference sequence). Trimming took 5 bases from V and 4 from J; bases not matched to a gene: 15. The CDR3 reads CASSRRTGYNLGTEAFF. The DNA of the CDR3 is TGTGCCAGTAGTCGCCGGACAGGGTATAACTTGGGCACTGAAGCTTTCTTT. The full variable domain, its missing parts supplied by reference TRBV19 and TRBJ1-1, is DGGITQSPKYLFRKEGQNVTLSCEQNLNHDAMYWYRQDPGQGLRLIYYSQIVNDFQKGDIAEGYSVSREKKESFPLTVTSAQKNPTAFYLCASSRRTGYNLGTEAFFGQGTRLTVV.

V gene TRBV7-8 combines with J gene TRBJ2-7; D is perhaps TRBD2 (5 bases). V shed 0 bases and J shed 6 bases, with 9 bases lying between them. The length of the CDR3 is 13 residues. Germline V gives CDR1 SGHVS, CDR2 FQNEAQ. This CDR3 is CASSLAPSFEQYV. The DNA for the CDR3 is TGTGCCAGCAGCTTAGCTCCTAGCTTCGAGCAGTACGTC.

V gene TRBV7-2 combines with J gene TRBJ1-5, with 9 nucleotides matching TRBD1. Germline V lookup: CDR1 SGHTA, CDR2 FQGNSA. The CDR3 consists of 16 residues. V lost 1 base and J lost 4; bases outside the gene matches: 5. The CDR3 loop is CASSLGGTGMNQPQHF. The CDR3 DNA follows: TGTGCCAGCAGCTTAGGGGGGACAGGGATGAATCAGCCCCAGCATTTT.

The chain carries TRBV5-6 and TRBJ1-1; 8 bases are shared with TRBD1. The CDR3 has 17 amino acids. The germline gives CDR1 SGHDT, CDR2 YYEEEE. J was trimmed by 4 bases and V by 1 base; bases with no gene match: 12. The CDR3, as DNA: TGTGCCAGCAGCTTGATCTCAGGGGGCGCCGTTGGCACTGAAGCTTTCTTT. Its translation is CASSLISGGAVGTEAFF.

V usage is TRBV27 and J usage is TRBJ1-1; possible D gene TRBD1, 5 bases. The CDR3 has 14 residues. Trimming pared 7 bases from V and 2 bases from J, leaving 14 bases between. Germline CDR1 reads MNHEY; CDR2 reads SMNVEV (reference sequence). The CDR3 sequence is CASTRLGGNTEAFF. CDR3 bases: TGTGCCAGCACCCGGCTCGGGGGAAACACTGAAGCTTTCTTT.

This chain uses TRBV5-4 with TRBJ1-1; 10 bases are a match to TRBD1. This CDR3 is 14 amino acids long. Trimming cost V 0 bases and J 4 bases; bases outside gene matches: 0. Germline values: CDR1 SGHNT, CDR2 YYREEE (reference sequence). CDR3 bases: TGTGCCAGCAGCTTGGGGGACAGGGGCACTGAAGCTTTCTTT. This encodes CASSLGDRGTEAFF.

CDR3 residues: CASSYGSSGTGGTFF. DNA of the CDR3: TGTGCCAGCAGCTACGGCTCATCCGGGACAGGGGGAACGTTCTTC. V and J are TRBV7-8 and TRBJ2-1, with 11 nucleotides matching TRBD1. The CDR3 has 15 amino acids. With V trimmed by 4 bases and J by 15 bases, 14 bases remained unmatched. Germline loops: CDR1 SGHVS, CDR2 FQNEAQ. Looking up the rest from reference TRBV7-8 and TRBJ2-1 gives the full variable domain: GAGVSQSPRYKVAKRGQDVALRCDPISGHVSLFWYQQALGQGPEFLTYFQNEAQLDKSGLPSDRFFAERPEGSVSTLKIQRTQQEDSAVYLCASSYGSSGTGGTFFGPGTRLTVL.

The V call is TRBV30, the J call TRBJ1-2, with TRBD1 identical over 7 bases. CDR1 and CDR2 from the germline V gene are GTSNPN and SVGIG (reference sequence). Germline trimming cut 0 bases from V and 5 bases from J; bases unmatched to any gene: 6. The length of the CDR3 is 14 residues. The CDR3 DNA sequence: TGTGCCTGGAGTGTCGGGGACAGCGTATATGGCTACACCTTC. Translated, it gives CAWSVGDSVYGYTF.

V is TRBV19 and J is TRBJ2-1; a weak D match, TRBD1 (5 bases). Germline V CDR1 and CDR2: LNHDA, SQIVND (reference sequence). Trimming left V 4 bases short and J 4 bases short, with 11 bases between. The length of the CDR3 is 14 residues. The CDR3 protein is CASSKRQQYNEQFF. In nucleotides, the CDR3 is TGTGCCAGTAGTAAAAGACAGCAGTACAATGAGCAGTTCTTC.

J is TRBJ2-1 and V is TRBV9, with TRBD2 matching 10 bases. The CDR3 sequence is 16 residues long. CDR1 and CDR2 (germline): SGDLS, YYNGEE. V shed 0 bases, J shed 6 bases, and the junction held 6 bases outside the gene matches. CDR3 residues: CASSVGSSGGFNEQFF. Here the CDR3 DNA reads TGTGCCAGCAGCGTAGGGTCTAGCGGGGGTTTCAATGAGCAGTTCTTC.

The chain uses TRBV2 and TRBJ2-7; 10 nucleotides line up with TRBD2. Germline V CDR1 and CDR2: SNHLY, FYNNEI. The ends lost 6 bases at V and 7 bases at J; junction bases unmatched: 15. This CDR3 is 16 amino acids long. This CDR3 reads CASSHGASGGVGEQYV. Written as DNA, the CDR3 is TGTGCCAGCAGCCACGGGGCTAGCGGGGGAGTGGGAGAGCAGTACGTC.

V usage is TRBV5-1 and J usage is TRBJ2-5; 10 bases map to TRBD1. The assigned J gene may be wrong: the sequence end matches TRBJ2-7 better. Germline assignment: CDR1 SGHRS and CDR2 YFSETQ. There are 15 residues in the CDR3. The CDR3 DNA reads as TGCGCCAGCAGCTTGGTAGGGACAGGGGATCTCGAGCAGTACTTC. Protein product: CASSLVGTGDLEQYF.

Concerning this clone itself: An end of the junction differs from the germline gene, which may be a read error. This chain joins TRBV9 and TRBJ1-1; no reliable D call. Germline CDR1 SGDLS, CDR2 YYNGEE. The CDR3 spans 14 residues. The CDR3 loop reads CANSVESGSTEAFF. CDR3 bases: TGTGCCAACAGCGTAGAGTCAGGTAGCACTGAAGCTTTCTTT. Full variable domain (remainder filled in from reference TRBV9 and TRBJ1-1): DSGVTQTPKHLITATGQRVTLRCSPRSGDLSVYWYQQSLDQGLQFLIQYYNGEERAKGNILERFSAQQFPDLHSELNLSSLELGDSALYFCANSVESGSTEAFFGQGTRLTVV.

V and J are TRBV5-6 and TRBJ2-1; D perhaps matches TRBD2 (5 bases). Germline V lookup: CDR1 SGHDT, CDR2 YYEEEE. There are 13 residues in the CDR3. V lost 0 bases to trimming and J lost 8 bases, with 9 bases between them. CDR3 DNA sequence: TGTGCCAGCAGCTTGGGCGGGTGGGATGAGCAGTTCTTC. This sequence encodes CASSLGGWDEQFF.

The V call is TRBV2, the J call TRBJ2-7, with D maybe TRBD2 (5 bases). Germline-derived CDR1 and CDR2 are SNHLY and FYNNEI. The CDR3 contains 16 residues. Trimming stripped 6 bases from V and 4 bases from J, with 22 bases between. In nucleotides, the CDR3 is TGTGCCAGCAGGACTACGGGATCCCCCCCCATATACGAGCAGTACTTC. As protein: CASRTTGSPPIYEQYF. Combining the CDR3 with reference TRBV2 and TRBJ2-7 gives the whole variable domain EPEVTQTPSHQVTQMGQEVILRCVPISNHLYFYWYRQILGQKVEFLVSFYNNEISEKSEIFDDQFSVERPDGSNFTLKIRSTKLEDSAMYFCASRTTGSPPIYEQYFGPGTRLTVT.

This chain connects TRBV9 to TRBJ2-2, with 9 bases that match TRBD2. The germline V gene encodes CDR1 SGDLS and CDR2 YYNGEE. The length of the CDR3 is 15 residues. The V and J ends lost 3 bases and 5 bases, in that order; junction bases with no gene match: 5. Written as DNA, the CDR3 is TGTGCCAGCAGCGGGGTAGCGGGAGAGACCGGGGAGCTGTTTTTT. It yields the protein CASSGVAGETGELFF.

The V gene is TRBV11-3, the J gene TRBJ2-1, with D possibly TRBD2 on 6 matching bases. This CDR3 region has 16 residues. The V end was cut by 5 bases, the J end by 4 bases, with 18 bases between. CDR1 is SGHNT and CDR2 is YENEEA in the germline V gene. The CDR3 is CASSNEGRGGYNEQFF. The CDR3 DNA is TGTGCCAGCAGCAACGAAGGGCGGGGAGGTTACAATGAGCAGTTCTTC.

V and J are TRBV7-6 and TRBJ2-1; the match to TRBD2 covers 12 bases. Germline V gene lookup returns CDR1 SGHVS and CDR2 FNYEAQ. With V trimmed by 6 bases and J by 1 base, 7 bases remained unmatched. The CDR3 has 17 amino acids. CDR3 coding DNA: TGTGCCAGCAGACCTACCACTAGCGGGAGGTCCTACAATGAGCAGTTCTTC. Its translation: CASRPTTSGRSYNEQFF. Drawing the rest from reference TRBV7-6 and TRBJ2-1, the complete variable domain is GAGVSQSPRYKVTKRGQDVALRCDPISGHVSLYWYRQALGQGPEFLTYFNYEAQQDKSGLPNDRFSAERPEGSISTLTIQRTEQRDSAMYRCASRPTTSGRSYNEQFFGPGTRLTVL.

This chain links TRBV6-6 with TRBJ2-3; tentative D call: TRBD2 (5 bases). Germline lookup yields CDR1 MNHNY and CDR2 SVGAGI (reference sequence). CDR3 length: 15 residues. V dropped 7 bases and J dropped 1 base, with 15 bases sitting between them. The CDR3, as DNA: TGTGCCAGCACCTTACGGGGTTTACGCACAGATACGCAGTATTTT. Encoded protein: CASTLRGLRTDTQYF.

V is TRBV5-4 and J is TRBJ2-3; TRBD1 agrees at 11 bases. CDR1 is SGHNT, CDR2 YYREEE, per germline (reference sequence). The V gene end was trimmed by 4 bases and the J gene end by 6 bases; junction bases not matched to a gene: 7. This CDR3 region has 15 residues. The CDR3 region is CASSPGTGGMDTQYF. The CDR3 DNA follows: TGTGCCAGCAGCCCGGGGACAGGGGGAATGGATACGCAGTATTTT.

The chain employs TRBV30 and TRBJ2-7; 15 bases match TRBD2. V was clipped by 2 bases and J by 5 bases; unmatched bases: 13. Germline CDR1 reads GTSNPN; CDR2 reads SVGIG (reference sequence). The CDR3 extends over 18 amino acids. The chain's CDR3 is CAWSPKPGLAGGGDEQYV. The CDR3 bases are TGTGCCTGGAGTCCCAAGCCGGGACTAGCGGGAGGTGGGGACGAGCAGTACGTC.

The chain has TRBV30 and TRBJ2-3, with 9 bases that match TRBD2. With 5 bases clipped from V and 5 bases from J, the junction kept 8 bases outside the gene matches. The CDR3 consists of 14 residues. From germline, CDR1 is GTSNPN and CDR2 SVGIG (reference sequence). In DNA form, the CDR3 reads TGTGCCTGGGGGGCGGGAGGGCCCGGAGATACGCAGTATTTT. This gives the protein CAWGAGGPGDTQYF.

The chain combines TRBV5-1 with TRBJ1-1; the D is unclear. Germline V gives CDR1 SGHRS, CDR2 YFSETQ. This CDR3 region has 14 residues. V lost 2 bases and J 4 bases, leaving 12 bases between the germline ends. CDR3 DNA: TGCGCCAGCAGCTTCGCGGGAAGTGGCACTGAAGCTTTCTTT. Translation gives CASSFAGSGTEAFF.

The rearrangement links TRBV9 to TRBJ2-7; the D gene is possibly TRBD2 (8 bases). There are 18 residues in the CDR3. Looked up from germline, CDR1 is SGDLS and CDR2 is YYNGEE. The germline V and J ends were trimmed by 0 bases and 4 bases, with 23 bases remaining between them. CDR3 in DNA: TGTGCCAGCAGCGTAGGGGGGACAGCGGGAGCCGTTGGGTACGAGCAGTACTTC. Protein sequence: CASSVGGTAGAVGYEQYF.

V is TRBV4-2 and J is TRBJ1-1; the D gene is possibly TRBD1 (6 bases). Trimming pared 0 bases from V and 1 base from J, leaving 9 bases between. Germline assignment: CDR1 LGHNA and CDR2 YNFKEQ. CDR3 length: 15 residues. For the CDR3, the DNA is TGTGCCAGCAGCCAAGACAGGGGCAAGAACACTGAAGCTTTCTTT. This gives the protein CASSQDRGKNTEAFF.